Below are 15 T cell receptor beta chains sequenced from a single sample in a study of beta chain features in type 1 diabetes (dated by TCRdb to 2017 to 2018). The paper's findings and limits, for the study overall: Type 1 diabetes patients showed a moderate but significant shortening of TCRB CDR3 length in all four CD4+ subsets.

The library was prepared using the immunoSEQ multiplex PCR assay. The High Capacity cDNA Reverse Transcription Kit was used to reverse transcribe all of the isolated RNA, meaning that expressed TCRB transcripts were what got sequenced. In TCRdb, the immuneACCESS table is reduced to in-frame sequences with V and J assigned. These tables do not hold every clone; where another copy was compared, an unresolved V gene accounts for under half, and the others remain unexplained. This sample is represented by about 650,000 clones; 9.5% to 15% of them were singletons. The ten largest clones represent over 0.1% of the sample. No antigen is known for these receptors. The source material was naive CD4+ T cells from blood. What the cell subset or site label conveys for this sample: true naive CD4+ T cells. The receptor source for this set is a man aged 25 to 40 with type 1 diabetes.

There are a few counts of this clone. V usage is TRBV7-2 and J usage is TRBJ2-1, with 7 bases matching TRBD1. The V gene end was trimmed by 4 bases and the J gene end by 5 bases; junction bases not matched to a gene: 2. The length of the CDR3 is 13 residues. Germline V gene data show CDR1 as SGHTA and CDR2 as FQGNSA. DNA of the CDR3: TGTGCCAGCAGCTCGGACAGGAACAATGAGCAGTTCTTC. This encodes CASSSDRNNEQFF.

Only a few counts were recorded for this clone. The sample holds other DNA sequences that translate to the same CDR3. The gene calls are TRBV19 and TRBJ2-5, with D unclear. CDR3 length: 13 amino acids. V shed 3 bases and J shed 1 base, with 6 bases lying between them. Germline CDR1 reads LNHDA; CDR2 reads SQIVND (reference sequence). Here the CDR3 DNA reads TGTGCCAGTAGTATCCAGGTCCAAGAGACCCAGTACTTC. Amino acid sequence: CASSIQVQETQYF.

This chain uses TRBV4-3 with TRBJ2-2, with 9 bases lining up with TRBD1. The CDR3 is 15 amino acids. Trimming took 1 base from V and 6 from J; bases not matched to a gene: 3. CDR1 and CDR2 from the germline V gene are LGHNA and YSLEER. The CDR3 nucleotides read TGCGCCAGCAGCCAAGCCGGACAGGGGCCCGGGGAGCTGTTTTTT. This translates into CASSQAGQGPGELFF.

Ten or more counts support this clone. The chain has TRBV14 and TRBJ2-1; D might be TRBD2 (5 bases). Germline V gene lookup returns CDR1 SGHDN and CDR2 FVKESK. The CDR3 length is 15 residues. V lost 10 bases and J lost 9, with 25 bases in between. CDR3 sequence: CATEARTGTRGEQFF. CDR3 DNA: TGTGCCACCGAGGCCCGGACGGGAACTCGTGGTGAGCAGTTCTTC.

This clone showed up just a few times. The CDR3 DNA is TGCGCCAGCAGCTGGACTAGCGGGGGAACTGGGCACAATGAGCAGTTCTTC. This encodes CASSWTSGGTGHNEQFF. V usage is TRBV5-1 and J usage is TRBJ2-1; 13 bases map to TRBD2. This CDR3 comprises 17 residues. V trimming: 3 bases; J trimming: 5 bases; junction bases outside the gene matches: 8. Germline-derived CDR1 and CDR2 are SGHRS and YFSETQ.

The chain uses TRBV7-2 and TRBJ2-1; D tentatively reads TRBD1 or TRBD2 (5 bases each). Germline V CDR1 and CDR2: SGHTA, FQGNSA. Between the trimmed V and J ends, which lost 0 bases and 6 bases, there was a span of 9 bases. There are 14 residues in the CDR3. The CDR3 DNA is TGTGCCAGCAGCTTAGCCGGGGCGCCCAATGAGCAGTTCTTC. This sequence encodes CASSLAGAPNEQFF.

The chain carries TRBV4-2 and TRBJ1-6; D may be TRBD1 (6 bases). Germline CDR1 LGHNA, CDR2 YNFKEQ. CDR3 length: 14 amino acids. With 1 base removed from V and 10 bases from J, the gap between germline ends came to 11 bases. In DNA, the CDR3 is TGTGCCAGCAGCCAAGCAGGGGTTGACTCACCCCTCCACTTT. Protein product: CASSQAGVDSPLHF.

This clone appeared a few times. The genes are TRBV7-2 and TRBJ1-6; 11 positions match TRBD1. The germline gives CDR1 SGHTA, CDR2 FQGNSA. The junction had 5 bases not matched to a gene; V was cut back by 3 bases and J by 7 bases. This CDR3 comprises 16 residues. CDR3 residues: CASSFPGQGGNSPLHF. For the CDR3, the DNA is TGTGCCAGCAGCTTCCCGGGACAGGGGGGCAATTCACCCCTCCACTTT. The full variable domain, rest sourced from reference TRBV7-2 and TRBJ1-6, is GAGVSQSPSNKVTEKGKDVELRCDPISGHTALYWYRQSLGQGLEFLIYFQGNSAPDKSGLPSDRFSAERTGGSVSTLTIQRTQQEDSAVYLCASSFPGQGGNSPLHFGNGTRLTVT.

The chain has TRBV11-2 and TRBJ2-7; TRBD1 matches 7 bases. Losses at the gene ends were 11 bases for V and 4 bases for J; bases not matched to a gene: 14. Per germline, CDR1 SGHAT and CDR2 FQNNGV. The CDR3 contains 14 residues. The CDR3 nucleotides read TGTGCCTCCCAGACAGGGAGAGAGCGGTACGAGCAGTACTTC. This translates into CASQTGRERYEQYF.

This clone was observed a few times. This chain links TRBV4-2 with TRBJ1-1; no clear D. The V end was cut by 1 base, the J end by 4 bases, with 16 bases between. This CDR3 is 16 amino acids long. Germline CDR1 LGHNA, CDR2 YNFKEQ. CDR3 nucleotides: TGTGCCAGCAGCCAAGGGCCGACCGATGGGAGCACTGAAGCTTTCTTT. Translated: CASSQGPTDGSTEAFF.

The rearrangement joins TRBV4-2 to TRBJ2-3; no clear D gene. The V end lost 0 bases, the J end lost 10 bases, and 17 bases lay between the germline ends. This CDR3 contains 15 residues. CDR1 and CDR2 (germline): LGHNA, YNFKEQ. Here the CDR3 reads CASSQDRQSRGAQYF. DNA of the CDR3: TGTGCCAGCAGCCAAGATCGGCAGTCTAGAGGTGCGCAGTATTTT.

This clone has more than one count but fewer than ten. The CDR3 DNA reads as TGCAGCGTTCGGGAGTACACCGGGGAGCTGTTTTTT. This sequence encodes CSVREYTGELFF. This chain joins TRBV29-1 and TRBJ2-2, with D maybe TRBD2 (6 bases). Germline V lookup: CDR1 SQVTM, CDR2 ANQGSEA. V was trimmed by 5 bases and J by 3 bases, leaving 7 bases between them. This CDR3 is built from 12 residues.

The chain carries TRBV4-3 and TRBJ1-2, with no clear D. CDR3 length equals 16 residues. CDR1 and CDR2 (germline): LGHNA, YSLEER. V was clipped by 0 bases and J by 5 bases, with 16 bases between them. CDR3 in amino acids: CASSQDPGNTPYGYTF. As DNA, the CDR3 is TGCGCCAGCAGCCAAGATCCCGGGAACACTCCATATGGCTACACCTTC.

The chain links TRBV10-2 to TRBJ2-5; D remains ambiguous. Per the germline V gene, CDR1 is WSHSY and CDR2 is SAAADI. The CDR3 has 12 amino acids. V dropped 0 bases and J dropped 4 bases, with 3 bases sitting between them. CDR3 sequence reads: CASSESPETQYF. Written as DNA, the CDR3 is TGCGCCAGCAGTGAGTCTCCAGAGACCCAGTACTTC.

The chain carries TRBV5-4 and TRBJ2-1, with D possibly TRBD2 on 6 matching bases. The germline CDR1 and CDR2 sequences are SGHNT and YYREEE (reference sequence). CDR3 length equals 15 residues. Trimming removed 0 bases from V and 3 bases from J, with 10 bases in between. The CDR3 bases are TGTGCCAGCAGCTTGGAGGGACTCCTCTACAATGAGCAGTTCTTC. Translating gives CASSLEGLLYNEQFF.